This is a list of T cell receptor beta chains from one sample in a study of blood T cell repertoires in COVID-19. Assay used: immunoSEQ multiplex PCR; TCRdb lists only in-frame clones, some missing. The sample has 85,000 to 100,000 clones, roughly 88% seen once; the top ten hold around 2.2%. Specimen: peripheral blood. Every receptor here comes from a man aged 50-60 years with COVID-19, enrolled during active disease. Each CDR3 is given with its conserved first and last residue. Fields, in order: CDR3 protein, CDR3 DNA, V gene, J gene, D gene, clone size. A D gene is named only where the DNA matches it firmly. Size values are once, few and many counts, or a class for expanded clones, and some rows have none.

CSVGGLAAMDRSYNEQFF,TGCAGCGTTGGGGGACTAGCGGCAATGGATAGGTCCTACAATGAGCAGTTCTTC,TRBV29-1,TRBJ2-1,TRBD2,-
CASTHSGGSGTGELFF,TGTGCCAGCACCCACTCCGGGGGGTCCGGTACCGGGGAGCTGTTTTTT,TRBV28,TRBJ2-2,TRBD2,-
CASSPNTGVYNEQFF,TGTGCCAGCAGCCCAAACACTGGAGTCTACAATGAGCAGTTCTTC,TRBV7-2,TRBJ2-1,-,-
CARSLSYDRDRGYSNQPQHF,TGTGCCAGAAGCCTCTCATATGACCGGGACAGGGGTTATAGCAATCAGCCCCAGCATTTT,TRBV5-3,TRBJ1-5,TRBD1,-
CSAGTGASYGYTF,TGCAGCGCCGGTACAGGGGCCAGCTATGGCTACACCTTC,TRBV29-1,TRBJ1-2,TRBD1,-
CASSERTGTRGNQPQHF,TGTGCCAGCAGTGAAAGGACAGGGACGCGTGGCAATCAGCCCCAGCATTTT,TRBV2,TRBJ1-5,TRBD1,-
CASSRGIHETQYF,TGTGCCAGCTCACGAGGGATCCACGAGACCCAGTACTTC,TRBV18,TRBJ2-5,-,-
CASRRDRSNTGELFF,TGTGCCAGCAGACGGGACAGGTCGAACACCGGGGAGCTGTTTTTT,TRBV6-5,TRBJ2-2,TRBD1,-
CASSPMTSPDTQYF,TGTGCCAGCAGCCCCATGACTAGTCCAGATACGCAGTATTTT,TRBV28,TRBJ2-3,-,-
CASSSRQGSSYNSPLHF,TGTGCCAGCAGCTCAAGGCAGGGTAGCTCCTATAATTCACCCCTCCACTTT,TRBV7-2,TRBJ1-6,-,-
CASSARTGVWNEQFF,TGTGCCAGCAGCGCCCGGACAGGGGTATGGAATGAGCAGTTCTTC,TRBV9,TRBJ2-1,TRBD1,-
CASSVTGGYEQYF,TGTGCCAGCAGCGTAACCGGGGGATACGAGCAGTACTTC,TRBV5-6,TRBJ2-7,-,-
CASSFTQAWGNQPQHF,TGTGCCAGCAGTTTTACACAGGCCTGGGGCAATCAGCCCCAGCATTTT,TRBV28,TRBJ1-5,-,-
CASSYTTSGESYNEQFF,TGTGCCAGCAGCTATACCACTAGCGGGGAATCCTACAATGAGCAGTTCTTC,TRBV4-2,TRBJ2-1,TRBD2,-
CASSEISSGASYEQYF,TGTGCCAGCAGTGAAATATCTAGCGGGGCTTCCTACGAGCAGTACTTC,TRBV6-1,TRBJ2-7,TRBD2,-
CASSQDIGVGAANYGYTF,TGCGCCAGCAGCCAAGATATAGGGGTGGGGGCGGCTAACTATGGCTACACCTTC,TRBV4-3,TRBJ1-2,-,few
CASSYKTQGANSPLHF,TGTGCCAGCAGTTACAAGACACAGGGGGCGAATTCACCCCTCCACTTT,TRBV6-2/TRBV6-3,TRBJ1-6,TRBD1,-
CASSRDRGDGGYTF,TGCGCCAGCAGCCGCGACAGGGGTGATGGTGGCTACACCTTC,TRBV5-1,TRBJ1-2,TRBD1,-
CASSPGLFNEQFF,TGTGCCAGCAGCCCGGGACTTTTCAATGAGCAGTTCTTC,TRBV6-6,TRBJ2-1,-,-
CASSIDPREWGKNIQYF,TGTGCCAGTAGTATAGACCCCAGGGAATGGGGCAAAAACATTCAGTACTTC,TRBV19,TRBJ2-4,-,-
CASSSGQGNQPQHF,TGCGCCAGCAGCTCTGGACAGGGCAATCAGCCCCAGCATTTT,TRBV5-1,TRBJ1-5,TRBD1,-
CASSDWRGMNTEAFF,TGTGCCAGCAGTGACTGGCGGGGAATGAACACTGAAGCTTTCTTT,TRBV2,TRBJ1-1,-,-
CASSLSGQGVGETQYF,TGCGCCAGCAGCTTGAGTGGACAGGGGGTAGGAGAGACCCAGTACTTC,TRBV5-1,TRBJ2-5,TRBD1,-
CASSGGNGYTF,TGTGCCAGCAGCGGGGGGAACGGCTACACCTTC,TRBV6-5,TRBJ1-2,-,-
CASSWSGTGNTGELFF,TGTGCCAGCAGTTGGTCCGGGACAGGGAACACCGGGGAGCTGTTTTTT,TRBV6-5,TRBJ2-2,TRBD1,-
CASSYETGGYTEAFF,TGTGCCAGCAGTTACGAAACAGGGGGCTACACTGAAGCTTTCTTT,TRBV6-2/TRBV6-3,TRBJ1-1,TRBD1,-
CASSSTWTRKYTGELFF,TGTGCCAGTAGCTCAACCTGGACTAGGAAGTACACCGGGGAGCTGTTTTTT,TRBV19,TRBJ2-2,TRBD2,few
CAISELPGQGQRPYGYTF,TGTGCCATCAGTGAGCTCCCGGGACAGGGACAAAGACCCTATGGCTACACCTTC,TRBV10-3,TRBJ1-2,TRBD1,-
CASSMADGRGSPLHF,TGCGCCAGCAGCATGGCGGACGGTAGGGGTTCACCCCTCCACTTT,TRBV5-1,TRBJ1-6,-,-
CASSEMRGGEKLFF,TGTGCCAGCAGTGAAATGAGGGGAGGAGAAAAACTGTTTTTT,TRBV2,TRBJ1-4,-,-
CASSKGGSEEKLFF,TGTGCCAGCAGCAAAGGGGGCTCGGAGGAAAAACTGTTTTTT,TRBV21-1,TRBJ1-4,-,-
CASSQELAVGELFF,TGTGCCAGCAGCCAAGAACTAGCGGTCGGGGAGCTGTTTTTT,TRBV14,TRBJ2-2,TRBD2,-
CASSLTAVSSYEQYF,TGTGCCAGCAGTTTAACGGCGGTTAGCTCCTACGAGCAGTACTTC,TRBV27,TRBJ2-7,-,-
CASSLKGVNQPQHF,TGTGCCAGCAGCTTAAAAGGGGTCAATCAGCCCCAGCATTTT,TRBV5-4,TRBJ1-5,-,few
CASSFAGGRSYEQYF,TGTGCCAGCAGCTTTGCGGGGGGGCGGTCCTACGAGCAGTACTTC,TRBV5-4,TRBJ2-7,TRBD2,-
CSVEQGANFYGYTF,TGCAGCGTGGAACAGGGGGCTAACTTCTATGGCTACACCTTC,TRBV29-1,TRBJ1-2,TRBD1,-
CASSQGGIIREKLFF,TGTGCCAGCAGCCAAGGCGGGATAATCCGGGAAAAACTGTTTTTT,TRBV3-1/TRBV3-2,TRBJ1-4,-,-
CASSYTSGGREQFF,TGTGCCAGCAGTTACACTAGCGGGGGGCGGGAGCAGTTCTTC,TRBV6-2/TRBV6-3,TRBJ2-1,TRBD2,-
CASSYPRGGYNEQFF,TGTGCCAGCAGTTACCCGCGGGGAGGATACAATGAGCAGTTCTTC,TRBV6-2/TRBV6-3,TRBJ2-1,-,-
CASSRPEDDLPYNEQFF,TGTGCCAGCAGCCGTCCCGAGGATGACTTGCCCTACAATGAGCAGTTCTTC,TRBV4-2,TRBJ2-1,-,once
CASSIPGQGGEGGNQPQHF,TGCGCCAGCTCCATTCCGGGACAGGGAGGAGAAGGTGGCAATCAGCCCCAGCATTTT,TRBV10-1,TRBJ1-5,TRBD1,-
CASSYLTAPRGYEQYF,TGTGCCAGCAGTTACCTAACAGCCCCCAGGGGGTACGAGCAGTACTTC,TRBV6-6,TRBJ2-7,TRBD1,-
CASSFPPSSYEQYF,TGTGCCAGCAGCTTCCCTCCGTCCTCCTACGAGCAGTACTTC,TRBV7-9,TRBJ2-7,-,-
CASRGQGTANTEAFF,TGTGCCAGCAGAGGGCAGGGGACAGCGAACACTGAAGCTTTCTTT,TRBV5-8,TRBJ1-1,TRBD1,once
CASRPTGYYGYTF,TGTGCCAGCAGGCCGACAGGGTACTATGGCTACACCTTC,TRBV6-5,TRBJ1-2,TRBD1,-
CASRLGGENTEAFF,TGTGCCAGCAGGCTAGGGGGAGAGAACACTGAAGCTTTCTTT,TRBV6-5,TRBJ1-1,-,-
CAWSVGQGLEQYF,TGTGCCTGGAGTGTGGGACAGGGCCTTGAGCAGTACTTC,TRBV30,TRBJ2-7,TRBD1,-
CASYHNEQFF,TGTGCCAGCTATCACAATGAGCAGTTCTTC,TRBV6-5,TRBJ2-1,-,few
CASSSDRGRNTIYF,TGTGCCAGCAGTAGTGACAGGGGAAGAAACACCATATATTTT,TRBV25-1,TRBJ1-3,TRBD1,-